The sequence of this TCR beta chain was determined in a study of regulatory T cells in long-lasting Graves disease (dated by TCRdb to 2020 to 2022). Regarding the research as a whole: In the newly diagnosed Graves' disease group, patients had been taking antithyroid drugs for less than 3 months. Peripheral blood TCR sequencing and RNA sequencing compared persistent Graves' disease patients with newly diagnosed Graves' disease patients. The study was registered as a clinical trial and conducted in China. A total of roughly 33 samples were covered by TCR sequencing, comprising roughly 13 persistent and around 20 newly diagnosed Graves' disease patients. The research as a whole found: Compared with newly diagnosed patients, persistent Graves' disease patients had lower TCR Shannon entropy and fewer highly expanded clones, which suggests clonal expansion. The authors acknowledged the small sample size as a limitation that may reduce accuracy. Only the TCR beta chain was sequenced and analyzed. Persistent patients shared more public clonotypes among themselves (around 2,700) than newly diagnosed patients did (approximately 900). TRBV28, TRBJ1-2 and TRBJ2-5 were preferentially used in persistent disease, while TRBV20-1 and TRBJ2-1 were favored in newly diagnosed disease. Because the primary lesion, thyroid tissue, could not be accessed, the study looked at peripheral blood alone.

This clonotype was seen a few times. No cognate antigen has been identified for it. No base-level quality is on record; no much larger clone is a single base apart. The time point label corresponds to: newly diagnosed GD, antithyroid drugs for less than 3 months. For both TCR sequencing and RNA sequencing, RNA was extracted from PBMCs using TRIzol. The diagnosis of Graves' disease was made according to American Thyroid Association guidelines. Patients were recruited from an endocrinology department in Xi'an, China. Each patient gave approximately 10 milliliters of peripheral blood, collected in an EDTA anticoagulant tube. PBMCs were isolated by Ficoll Paque Plus density gradient separation without further T cell sorting. An Agilent 2100 Bioanalyzer and agarose gel were used to assess RNA quality, and a NanoDrop 2000 was used to measure RNA concentration. The library was made by multiplex PCR. Sequenced on an Illumina HiSeq 4000. iRepertoire HTBI primers and Arm-PCR amplification of CDR3 regions were used to construct TCR beta libraries. Before sequencing, the PCR products underwent gel purification. As for the authors' bioinformatics: Across samples, 62 TRBV and around 15 TRBJ segments were identified and used for gene usage analysis of CDR3 amino acid clonotypes. COPE and FqMerger were used to merge filtered high-quality paired reads into contigs. Contigs were aligned with BLAST to IMGT TRBV, TRBD and TRBJ reference genes, and CDR3 was defined per IMGT. Highly expanded clones were defined as clonotypes with a frequency above 0.1%. Shannon entropy was used to measure repertoire diversity, and the Gini coefficient was used to measure V-J evenness. A clonotype found in more than one individual was treated as public. TCRdb reprocessing: public reads trimmed at Q25 with fastp, clones called with MiXCR, in-frame beta chains kept. Every CDR3 protein is listed once, alongside the most common genes and DNA of its rows. Clone size and V and J calls follow TCRdb, not the original study. Counted in this sample were about 540,000 distinct CDR3 sequences; approximately 13% of them appeared once. The ten top clones hold roughly a tenth of the sample.

The CDR3 spans 13 residues, from the cysteine through the phenylalanine. Only CDR3 DNA is held: 39 bases, read in frame from base 1. From a lookup of the germline V gene, CDR1 and CDR2 are MDHEN and SYDVKM. Trimming takes 5 bases from V and 6 bases from J, and the germline ends sit 14 bases apart. Separately, the same data were catalogued under a study of T cells in Graves' hyperthyroidism and ophthalmopathy. As that second study puts it: A patient counted as having stable Graves' hyperthyroidism if no progression to ophthalmopathy occurred over 18 months of follow-up. Hyperthyroidism patients were newly diagnosed, had a disease duration of under 2 months, and were aged 18 to 65 years. Any patient with an uncontrolled infection, another autoimmune disease, pregnancy or lactation was excluded. Diagnoses were established on the basis of clinical symptoms, serum thyroxine and TRAb, thyroid ultrasound, and orbital computed tomography. The first round of RT-PCR for the TCR CDR3 was performed with the HTBI primer set and the Qiagen OneStep RT-PCR kit. Most expanded thyroid clonotypes (frequency above 0.001) were also detected in blood, a finding suggesting that blood repertoires may reflect thyroid immune responses. A model built on a 13 V-J signature distinguished ophthalmopathy from stable hyperthyroidism, reaching 87.88% sensitivity and approximately 83% specificity in cross-validation and 80%/75% in testing. In validation, the model predicted progression to ophthalmopathy with around 71% sensitivity and roughly 72% specificity, a median of 6.5 months before onset. To identify TCR V-J signatures that set the groups apart, the researchers used a discovery cohort of about a hundred patients, made up of 43 with Graves' ophthalmopathy and 55 to 65 with stable Graves' hyperthyroidism. Whether ophthalmopathy could be predicted prospectively was tested in an independent validation cohort made up of under 20 hyperthyroidism patients plus 17 patients who later progressed to ophthalmopathy. For training and testing, the 100 patients in the discovery cohort were randomly divided in a 7:3 ratio. The study also compared thyroid tissue and blood T-cell repertoires from several Graves' hyperthyroidism patients. Once sampling was done, hyperthyroidism patients were given methimazole at a starting dose of 30 mg daily, whereas ophthalmopathy patients were given high-dose intravenous methylprednisolone. A second multiplex PCR round built the libraries, followed by size selection and purification. Paired-end sequencing of the libraries was performed with 100 bp reads on an Illumina HiSeq2000. Raw data were processed with SOAPnuke, discarding reads with adapters, uncalled bases, mean Phred below 15, or no exact constant-primer or identifier match. COPE v1.2.5 was used to merge high-quality paired reads, and clonotypes were defined as unique nucleotide sequences. MiTCR v1.1 was used to align the clonotypes against IMGT TRBV, TRBD and TRBJ reference segments. The analysis was restricted to V-J combinations with a frequency above 0.0001, which together covered just over 99% of the repertoires. A TCS score was defined as the ratio of F50 (clonal expansion) to E x V (chaos), with BLOSUM62-based TCRdist applied between CDR3 peptides within each V-J. Welch's t-statistics and random forest reduced roughly 530 V-J features to 13, which were used in a naive Bayes classifier (R e1071). Sample size was not statistically predetermined, and investigators were not blinded to group allocation. The paper describes TCR Vbeta CDR3 sequencing of 135 peripheral blood samples, made up of under 50 ophthalmopathy patients, some 80 hyperthyroidism patients and approximately 17 progressor patients.

This receptor was obtained from a man aged 30-40 years with Graves disease. Donor details come from another sample of the same person, matched by shared clones. This sample comprised peripheral blood mononuclear cells (PBMCs), obtained at new diagnosis, from a patient treated with antithyroid drugs. The chain employs TRBV28 and TRBJ2-7; the D segment could be TRBD2, given 5 matching bases. The encoded CDR3 is CASSPRNLAEQYF. The nucleotides are TGTGCCAGCAGTCCCCGCAATCTAGCCGAGCAGTACTTC. Outside the CDR3, residues come from the reference TRBV28 and TRBJ2-7 proteins, so the full variable domain is: DVKVTQSSRYLVKRTGEKVFLECVQDMDHENMFWYRQDPGLGLRLIYFSYDVKMKEKGDIPEGYSVSREKKERFSLILESASTNQTSMYLCASSPRNLAEQYFGPGTRLTVT.